Listed here are 11 T cell receptor beta chains from one sample, sequenced in a study of T cells after posttransplantation cyclophosphamide. Produced via immunoSEQ multiplex PCR; TCRdb's table is partial and in-frame only. The sample includes over 1,500 clones, about 95% of them seen just once. Sequencing was done on a sample of CD4+ T cells sorted from bone marrow. The receptors come from a woman aged 45-65 years in good health and a related stem cell transplant donor.

The chain links TRBV15 to TRBJ1-6, with 9 bases that match TRBD1. CDR1 and CDR2 (germline): LNHNV, YYDKDF (reference sequence). This CDR3 is 15 amino acids long. The ends lost 5 bases at V and 3 bases at J; junction bases unmatched: 2. This CDR3 reads CATSGTGSYNSPLHF. In nucleotides, the CDR3 is TGTGCCACCAGCGGGACAGGGAGCTATAATTCACCCCTCCACTTT.

V is TRBV29-1 and J is TRBJ2-1, with D perhaps matching TRBD2 (6 bases). V shed 4 bases and J shed 8 bases, with 12 bases lying between them. The length of the CDR3 is 12 residues. From germline, CDR1 is SQVTM and CDR2 ANQGSEA. The CDR3: CSVVGGIDEQFF. The CDR3 DNA follows: TGCAGCGTTGTCGGGGGTATCGATGAGCAGTTCTTC.

The chain recombines TRBV5-1 with TRBJ2-5, with 11 bases aligning to TRBD2. The CDR3 is 15 amino acids. J lost 4 bases, V lost 4 bases, and 6 bases had no gene match. CDR1 is SGHRS, CDR2 YFSETQ, per germline. Written as DNA, the CDR3 is TGCGCCAGCAGCCCTTTAGCGGGAGGGCCAGAGACCCAGTACTTC. The encoded protein is CASSPLAGGPETQYF.

In regard to this clone: Other DNA sequences in the same sample also yield this CDR3. The rearrangement joins TRBV18 to TRBJ1-6; D unclear. V was clipped by 3 bases and J by 0 bases, with 6 bases between them. The CDR3 has 15 residues. From germline, CDR1 is KGHSH and CDR2 LQKENI. CDR3 coding DNA: TGTGCCAGCTCACCCGAGAGCTCCTATAATTCACCCCTCCACTTT. Protein sequence: CASSPESSYNSPLHF. Full variable domain (missing parts from reference TRBV18 and TRBJ1-6): NAGVMQNPRHLVRRRGQEARLRCSPMKGHSHVYWYRQLPEEGLKFMVYLQKENIIDESGMPKERFSAEFPKEGPSILRIQQVVRGDSAAYFCASSPESSYNSPLHFGNGTRLTVT.

The chain recombines TRBV7-9 with TRBJ1-2; D remains ambiguous. The CDR3 contains 11 residues. CDR1 and CDR2 from the germline V gene are SEHNR and FQNEAQ (reference sequence). Trimming shortened V by 5 bases and J by 7 bases, and 8 bases separated the two germline ends. As DNA, the CDR3 is TGTGCCAGCAGCCTTAGTGCTGGCTACACCTTC. Its protein is CASSLSAGYTF.

This sequence joins TRBV23-1 and TRBJ2-2; possible D gene TRBD1, 8 bases. TRBV23-1 is annotated as an ORF whose role is uncertain. V was pared by 3 bases and J by 5 bases, with 25 bases between. The CDR3 totals 19 residues. CDR3 coding DNA: TGCGCCAGCAGTCAGTCCCCTGAGACAGGGGAGGGTCGAACCGGGGAGCTGTTTTTT. Translated: CASSQSPETGEGRTGELFF.

The J gene is TRBJ2-7, the V gene TRBV6-5; D possibly corresponds to TRBD2 (6 bases). The CDR3 runs 12 residues. Germline-derived CDR1 and CDR2 are MNHEY and SVGAGI. Trimming pared 7 bases from V and 4 bases from J, leaving 11 bases between. CDR3 DNA: TGTGCCAGCACGGGAGTAGGTTACGAGCAGTACTTC. This sequence encodes CASTGVGYEQYF.

This clone was recorded once. This chain connects TRBV9 to TRBJ1-6; weak D call: TRBD1 (5 bases). V lost 0 bases and J 7 bases, leaving 11 bases between the germline ends. Germline assignment: CDR1 SGDLS and CDR2 YYNGEE. The CDR3 runs 15 residues. The CDR3 nucleotides read TGTGCCAGCAGCGTAGCTACCAGGGTCAATTCACCCCTCCACTTT. Translation gives CASSVATRVNSPLHF.

This chain joins TRBV9 and TRBJ1-4; 8 bases align to TRBD1. The germline V gene encodes CDR1 SGDLS and CDR2 YYNGEE. The CDR3 spans 14 residues. The junction had 3 bases not matched to a gene; V was cut back by 3 bases and J by 5 bases. CDR3: CASSATGGNEKLFF. The CDR3, as DNA: TGTGCCAGCAGCGCTACAGGGGGGAATGAAAAACTGTTTTTT.

This rearrangement joins TRBV15 to TRBJ2-3, with 10 positions matching TRBD2. J was trimmed by 5 bases and V by 0 bases; bases with no gene match: 11. The CDR3 runs to 18 residues. The germline V gene has CDR1 LNHNV and CDR2 YYDKDF (reference sequence). The CDR3 nucleotides read TGTGCCACCAGCAGAGATTTGCAACTAGCGGGATTAGGAGATACGCAGTATTTT. It specifies CATSRDLQLAGLGDTQYF.

This clone was picked up a small number of times. The chain couples TRBV9 to TRBJ1-2; D unclear. The CDR3 sequence is 14 residues long. CDR1 is SGDLS and CDR2 is YYNGEE in the germline V gene. The V end was cut by 0 bases, the J end by 6 bases, with 12 bases between. Here the CDR3 reads CASSVDPIGDGYTF. CDR3 bases: TGTGCCAGCAGCGTAGACCCCATAGGAGATGGCTACACCTTC.